This TCR beta chain was found in a study of identical twins. Study-wide results and limits: A partial confounding effect on zero-insertion analyses could come from invariant MAIT and iNKT cells. Models underestimated how often monozygotic twins shared out-of-frame TCR alpha.

TCRdb reanalysed the 5' RACE reads using MiXCR and keeps one entry per CDR3 protein. The sample includes about 660,000 distinct CDR3 sequences, over 8.5% seen only once; the top ten take 0.85% to 1%. Germline V CDR1 and CDR2: KGHDR, SFDVKD. Trimming pared 1 base from V and 2 bases from J, leaving 13 bases between. The CDR3 sequence is 16 residues long. This clonotype turned up a few times. As yet, its antigen is unknown. The sample also formed part of further work on yellow fever vaccine responses in identical twins. From that second work: Reportedly, twins showed a vaccine T cell response that looked partly convergent and partly personalized.

This TCR derives from a young woman in good health. What was sequenced was PBMCs. The chain combines TRBV24-1 with TRBJ2-5, with a weak D call TRBD1 (6 bases). The CDR3 protein is CATSDFSRGTQETQYF. CDR3 nucleotides: TGTGCCACCAGTGATTTTTCTAGGGGGACGCAAGAGACCCAGTACTTC.